This TCR beta chain was documented in a study of blood T cell repertoires in COVID-19. In the study overall: T cells, B-cell-depleted T cells, or PBMCs provided the cDNA or gDNA that served as material.

Sequencing used immunoSEQ multiplex PCR; TCRdb keeps in-frame clones, though not all of them. In the table there are 140,000 to 150,000 clones, around four fifths of which are singletons. The CDR3 loop spans 16 amino acids. V was shortened by 0 bases and J by 0 bases, with 6 bases between the two germline ends. Germline assignment: CDR1 LGHNA and CDR2 YNFKEQ. This clone has a handful of counts. The sequencing input was peripheral blood. The TCR originated in a human donor in a cohort sampled during active COVID-19. The chain combines TRBV4-2 with TRBJ1-6, with D perhaps matching TRBD1 (5 bases). In nucleotides, the CDR3 is TGTGCCAGCAGCCAAGACGGGGGCTCCTATAATTCACCCCTCCACTTT. It encodes CASSQDGGSYNSPLHF.